These 17 T cell receptor beta chains originate from one sample sequenced in a study of a mutant IDH1 vaccine in newly diagnosed glioma. The time point was: baseline, week 1 (first vaccination visit). The sample's treatment: pre-vaccination baseline after standard-of-care therapy. Assay: immunoSEQ multiplex PCR; the TCRdb copy retains only in-frame clones and omits some. Among 95,000 to 100,000 clones listed, around 90% were seen once. The sample in question was PBMCs, obtained from a glioma patient treated with radiotherapy, temozolomide or both. These TCRs come from a woman between 45 and 60 years old with glioma.

V gene TRBV2 combines with J gene TRBJ1-5, with D maybe TRBD1 (5 bases). Germline CDR1 SNHLY, CDR2 FYNNEI. Trimming left V 7 bases short and J 0 bases short, with 19 bases between. The CDR3 extends over 17 amino acids. The CDR3 spells CASKVTGTPYSNQPQHF. DNA of the CDR3: TGTGCCAGCAAAGTTACAGGCACCCCCTATAGCAATCAGCCCCAGCATTTT.

As to this clone: The germline gene is not matched at one end of the junction; a read error may be the cause. The chain joins TRBV30 to TRBJ2-1, with TRBD2 matching 9 bases. Germline-derived CDR1 and CDR2 are GTSNPN and SVGIG (reference sequence). This CDR3 contains 13 residues. CDR3: CAWGIGLARMVVF. In DNA form, the CDR3 reads TGTGCCTGGGGAATTGGACTAGCGAGGATGGTGGTCTTC.

The chain employs TRBV7-2 and TRBJ2-1; TRBD2 aligns across 7 bases. CDR1 is SGHTA, CDR2 FQGNSA, per germline. V trimming: 1 base; J trimming: 5 bases; junction bases outside the gene matches: 8. This CDR3 is 16 amino acids long. CDR3 bases: TGTGCCAGCAGCTTAGTTGGCGGGAGTCCCCACAATGAGCAGTTCTTC. It specifies CASSLVGGSPHNEQFF.

The chain combines TRBV5-6 with TRBJ1-5, with unresolved D. This CDR3 region has 13 residues. Germline V gene data show CDR1 as SGHDT and CDR2 as YYEEEE. V lost 0 bases to trimming and J lost 5 bases, with 6 bases between them. In DNA form, the CDR3 reads TGTGCCAGCAGCTTGGGCCGGGATCAGCCCCAGCATTTT. It is translated as CASSLGRDQPQHF.

The chain carries TRBV28 and TRBJ1-1, with D tentatively TRBD1 (5 bases). The CDR3 is 14 residues long. V was pared by 3 bases and J by 5 bases, with 13 bases between. Germline V gene lookup returns CDR1 MDHEN and CDR2 SYDVKM. CDR3 sequence (DNA): TGTGCCAGCAGTTTCGGGGGATGGGGGACTGAAGCTTTCTTT. Its protein product is CASSFGGWGTEAFF.

The gene calls are TRBV19 and TRBJ2-4; TRBD2 matches 10 bases. The CDR3 has 17 amino acids. Unmatched junction bases numbered 13, after V lost 6 bases and J lost 5 bases. CDR1 and CDR2 (germline): LNHDA, SQIVND (reference sequence). The CDR3 coding sequence is TGTGCCAGTAGGCGGGGGACTAGCGCTACGGGGGAAAACATTCAGTACTTC. Protein product: CASRRGTSATGENIQYF.

The genes are TRBV28 and TRBJ1-5; no definite D call. Trimming removed 6 bases at V and 4 bases at J, with 16 bases between. The V gene's germline CDR1 is MDHEN and CDR2 SYDVKM. This CDR3 spans 15 amino acids. CDR3 bases: TGTGCCAGCAGCGATCCAAGAGGGCCGAATCAGCCCCAGCATTTT. It is translated as CASSDPRGPNQPQHF. The full variable domain, in which reference TRBV28 and TRBJ1-5 provide the parts outside the CDR3, is DVKVTQSSRYLVKRTGEKVFLECVQDMDHENMFWYRQDPGLGLRLIYFSYDVKMKEKGDIPEGYSVSREKKERFSLILESASTNQTSMYLCASSDPRGPNQPQHFGDGTRLSIL.

The chain joins TRBV9 to TRBJ2-5; 8 positions match TRBD1. The last part of the DNA fits TRBJ2-7 better; the J call may be wrong. The length of the CDR3 is 15 residues. Per the germline V gene, CDR1 is SGDLS and CDR2 is YYNGEE. This CDR3 is CASSVGTGPSYEQYF. CDR3 coding DNA: TGTGCCAGCAGCGTGGGGACAGGTCCCTCCTACGAGCAGTACTTC.

The genes are TRBV5-1 and TRBJ2-1; D is undetermined. V gave up 3 bases and J gave up 6 bases, with 7 bases separating them. Germline assignment: CDR1 SGHRS and CDR2 YFSETQ. This CDR3 region has 12 residues. The CDR3 DNA follows: TGCGCCAGCAGCTGGGTCCTCAATGAGCAGTTCTTC. This encodes CASSWVLNEQFF.

This clone was counted once. The chain links TRBV4-2 to TRBJ1-2; D possibly corresponds to TRBD1 (5 bases). Trimming removed 1 base at V and 4 bases at J, with 10 bases between. The germline V gene has CDR1 LGHNA and CDR2 YNFKEQ. There are 14 residues in the CDR3. In DNA, the CDR3 is TGTGCCAGCAGCCAAGTGACAGACAGCTATGGCTACACCTTC. Residues: CASSQVTDSYGYTF.

The sample holds a few counts of this clone. The CDR3 nucleotides read TGTGCCAGCAGCCTTAGGGGTATCACAGATACGCAGTATTTT. Its translation: CASSLRGITDTQYF. The chain uses TRBV5-4 and TRBJ2-3, with D possibly TRBD1 on 5 matching bases. V lost 4 bases to trimming and J lost 2 bases, with 11 bases between them. CDR1 is SGHNT and CDR2 is YYREEE in the germline V gene (reference sequence). This CDR3 comprises 14 residues.

The genes are TRBV28 and TRBJ1-1; a possible D gene is TRBD1 (6 bases). Germline V gene data show CDR1 as MDHEN and CDR2 as SYDVKM. CDR3 length: 14 amino acids. The CDR3 coding sequence is TGTGCTACCACGGCCTTGGGGGCGAACACTGAAGCTTTCTTT. Translation gives CATTALGANTEAFF.

The rearrangement uses TRBV5-4 and TRBJ2-2; D might be TRBD1 or TRBD2, each matching 6 bases. There are 15 residues in the CDR3. The V gene's germline CDR1 is SGHNT and CDR2 YYREEE (reference sequence). With 4 bases removed from V and 5 bases from J, the gap between germline ends came to 15 bases. The CDR3 region has the DNA TGTGCCAGCAGCGGAGACAGGAGGGGGACCGGGGAGCTGTTTTTT. Translating it yields CASSGDRRGTGELFF.

Note on this clone: At one of its ends the junction is not consistent with the germline gene, which may arise from a read error. The CDR3 here is CASSPDRVGSGNTIYF. CDR3 sequence (DNA): TGTGCTAGCAGCCCCGACAGGGTAGGGTCTGGAAACACCATATATTTT. V and J are TRBV7-7 and TRBJ1-3; 7 bases line up with TRBD1. This CDR3 region has 16 residues. Germline V gene lookup returns CDR1 SSHAT and CDR2 FNYEAQ (reference sequence).

The chain employs TRBV5-1 and TRBJ2-1; the D gene is possibly TRBD2 (8 bases). This CDR3 region has 15 residues. Per the germline V gene, CDR1 is SGHRS and CDR2 is YFSETQ. Trimming left V 4 bases short and J 15 bases short, with 26 bases between. DNA of the CDR3: TGCGCCAGCAGCCCGGGACAGCGGGAGAGATACTCGGCGTTCTTC. It translates to CASSPGQRERYSAFF.

The genes are TRBV19 and TRBJ2-5, with TRBD2 matching 11 bases. With 3 bases clipped from V and 5 bases from J, the junction kept 11 bases outside the gene matches. The CDR3 has 17 residues. Germline loops: CDR1 LNHDA, CDR2 SQIVND (reference sequence). The CDR3 sequence: CASSISVASGRMETQYF. CDR3 coding DNA: TGTGCCAGTAGTATTTCTGTGGCTAGCGGGAGGATGGAGACCCAGTACTTC. The full variable domain, in which reference TRBV19 and TRBJ2-5 provide the parts outside the CDR3, is DGGITQSPKYLFRKEGQNVTLSCEQNLNHDAMYWYRQDPGQGLRLIYYSQIVNDFQKGDIAEGYSVSREKKESFPLTVTSAQKNPTAFYLCASSISVASGRMETQYFGPGTRLLVL.

This clone was observed once. The V gene is TRBV28, the J gene TRBJ2-1, with 9 bases aligning to TRBD1. Germline V lookup: CDR1 MDHEN, CDR2 SYDVKM. The CDR3 length is 15 residues. V lost 8 bases and J lost 7; bases outside the gene matches: 12. This CDR3 reads CASHSGDRVWNEQFF. The CDR3 coding sequence is TGTGCCAGCCACTCCGGGGACAGGGTTTGGAATGAGCAGTTCTTC.